This T cell receptor beta chain was recovered during a study of cytomegalovirus exposure and HLA in healthy donors. Overall study: Earlier sequencing of approximately 180 million T cells yielded approximately 100 million unique TCR beta sequences. Overall study results and limits: Rarity characterized most TCR sequences, yet some public TCRs appeared in many donors. Certain indistinguishable V segments, among them TRBV6-2 and TRBV6-3, were excluded.

The germline CDR1 and CDR2 sequences are SGHDT and YYEEEE. V gave up 4 bases and J gave up 4 bases, with 12 bases separating them. The CDR3 loop spans 14 amino acids. Details on this clone: Its antigen remains unknown.

Researchers ran the PCR with 60 Vbeta and 13 Jbeta primers. Repertoires were generated with immunoSEQ multiplex PCR, while TCRdb's copy carries only in-frame clones and drops some. The sample has under 150,000 clones. Material for sequencing was PBMCs. This clonotype originated in a middle-aged man in good health and CMV-seronegative. J is TRBJ1-5 and V is TRBV5-6; D is possibly TRBD1 (5 bases). The CDR3 spells CASSRWGGNQPQHF. CDR3 DNA: TGTGCCAGCAGCCGTTGGGGGGGGAATCAGCCCCAGCATTTT.